The next 18 T cell receptor beta chains were all read from a single sample in a study of blood T cell repertoires in COVID-19. Profiling relied on immunoSEQ multiplex PCR, and the TCRdb table lists in-frame clones only, not all of them. The sample includes 180,000 or so clones, 70% to 90% of them seen just once. Specimen: peripheral blood. Receptor source: a human donor with active or convalescent COVID-19. The donor label of this sample is uncertain.

V is TRBV18 and J is TRBJ1-1; no firm D call. Germline CDR1 and CDR2: KGHSH and LQKENI. V was pared by 2 bases and J by 1 base, with 11 bases between. CDR3 length: 15 amino acids. The CDR3 spells CASSPVWGGNTEAFF. As DNA, the CDR3 is TGTGCCAGCTCACCAGTCTGGGGAGGGAACACTGAAGCTTTCTTT. The variable domain in full, with the rest retrieved from reference TRBV18 and TRBJ1-1, is NAGVMQNPRHLVRRRGQEARLRCSPMKGHSHVYWYRQLPEEGLKFMVYLQKENIIDESGMPKERFSAEFPKEGPSILRIQQVVRGDSAAYFCASSPVWGGNTEAFFGQGTRLTVV.

CDR3 protein: CASSSRLAGGPDTQYF. DNA for the CDR3: TGTGCCAGCAGCTCACGACTAGCGGGAGGACCAGATACGCAGTATTTT. The V and J genes are TRBV11-3 and TRBJ2-3; TRBD2 aligns across 13 bases. Unmatched junction bases numbered 5, after V lost 4 bases and J lost 4 bases. The CDR3 is 16 residues long. Per the germline V gene, CDR1 is SGHNT and CDR2 is YENEEA.

This sequence joins TRBV28 and TRBJ2-7; TRBD2 aligns across 8 bases. The junction had 9 bases not matched to a gene; V was cut back by 7 bases and J by 1 base. Germline V gene data show CDR1 as MDHEN and CDR2 as SYDVKM. This CDR3 spans 15 amino acids. The CDR3 sequence: CASTSFAGGSYEQYF. In nucleotides, the CDR3 is TGTGCCAGCACCAGCTTTGCGGGGGGATCCTACGAGCAGTACTTC.

The CDR3 coding sequence is TGTGCCAGCAGTTTAGGCTCAACAGGGTTGGTCGGCAATCAGCCCCAGCATTTT. It specifies CASSLGSTGLVGNQPQHF. The rearrangement joins TRBV27 to TRBJ1-5; maybe TRBD1 (6 bases). CDR1 is MNHEY and CDR2 is SMNVEV in the germline V gene (reference sequence). V gave up 2 bases and J gave up 2 bases, with 19 bases separating them. The CDR3 is 18 residues long.

The chain links TRBV28 to TRBJ1-5, with 8 bases matching TRBD1. The V gene's germline CDR1 is MDHEN and CDR2 SYDVKM. The CDR3 totals 15 residues. V was pared by 6 bases and J by 3 bases, with 7 bases of the junction left unmatched. The CDR3 DNA reads TGTGCCAGCAGACAACGGGACAGGAACAATCAGCCCCAGCATTTT. It is translated as CASRQRDRNNQPQHF.

This chain links TRBV10-3 with TRBJ1-3; D is undetermined. V gave up 2 bases and J gave up 0 bases, with 8 bases separating them. The CDR3 totals 15 residues. Germline assignment: CDR1 ENHRY and CDR2 SYGVKD. As DNA, the CDR3 is TGTGCCATCAGTGAGACGGGATTCTCTGGAAACACCATATATTTT. Its translation is CAISETGFSGNTIYF.

The chain couples TRBV5-8 to TRBJ2-7; no reliable D call. Germline V lookup: CDR1 SGHTS, CDR2 YDEGEE. Trimming removed 4 bases from V and 3 bases from J, with 5 bases in between. This CDR3 has 11 amino acids. The CDR3 DNA is TGTGCCAGCAGCCAGAACTACGAGCAGTACTTC. Its protein is CASSQNYEQYF.

This clone was counted only a few times. The rearrangement links TRBV2 to TRBJ2-7; maybe TRBD2 (6 bases). This CDR3 contains 13 residues. The V end was cut by 1 base, the J end by 4 bases, with 8 bases between. Germline V gene data show CDR1 as SNHLY and CDR2 as FYNNEI. DNA for the CDR3: TGTGCCAGCAGTGAAGTCGGGGGTTACGAGCAGTACTTC. Translation: CASSEVGGYEQYF.

This clone appeared a few times. The chain links TRBV27 to TRBJ1-6; the D gene is possibly TRBD1 (5 bases). Germline V gives CDR1 MNHEY, CDR2 SMNVEV (reference sequence). V was pared by 0 bases and J by 10 bases, with 10 bases between. The CDR3 contains 14 residues. CDR3 DNA sequence: TGTGCCAGCAGTTTATCGAAGCGGGGGTCACCCCTCCACTTT. Translating gives CASSLSKRGSPLHF.

This chain connects TRBV18 to TRBJ2-1; 9 nucleotides match TRBD2. With V trimmed by 6 bases and J by 8 bases, 11 bases remained unmatched. Germline V gene sequence: CDR1 KGHSH, CDR2 LQKENI. This CDR3 is built from 15 residues. CDR3 loop: CASSQRLAEGDEQFF. In nucleotides, the CDR3 is TGTGCCAGCTCGCAACGACTAGCGGAAGGCGATGAGCAGTTCTTC.

Only one count was recorded for this clone. The V gene is TRBV19, the J gene TRBJ1-1; no reliable D call. Germline CDR1 reads LNHDA; CDR2 reads SQIVND (reference sequence). The CDR3 length is 15 residues. Trimming cost V 3 bases and J 0 bases, with 11 bases left between them. CDR3 DNA sequence: TGTGCCAGTAGTATTCCCAGGTACTTGAACACTGAAGCTTTCTTT. Its translation: CASSIPRYLNTEAFF.

The rearrangement uses TRBV9 and TRBJ1-1; D ambiguous. Germline V gene lookup returns CDR1 SGDLS and CDR2 YYNGEE. The CDR3 is made up of 12 amino acids. Trimming pared 0 bases from V and 11 bases from J, leaving 11 bases between. CDR3 in amino acids: CASSVGGGPAFF. The CDR3 DNA reads as TGTGCCAGCAGCGTAGGCGGAGGGCCCGCTTTCTTT.

This chain connects TRBV6-5 to TRBJ1-1, with D perhaps TRBD1 (5 bases). The CDR3 runs to 11 residues. V lost 9 bases and J 4 bases, leaving 9 bases between the germline ends. Per germline, CDR1 MNHEY and CDR2 SVGAGI. The CDR3 spells CASLGATEAFF. Here the CDR3 DNA reads TGTGCCAGTTTAGGGGCCACTGAAGCTTTCTTT.

This clone has a handful of counts. V and J are TRBV18 and TRBJ2-1; D uncertain. With 0 bases removed from V and 7 bases from J, the gap between germline ends came to 7 bases. This CDR3 has 13 residues. Germline V gene data show CDR1 as KGHSH and CDR2 as LQKENI. CDR3 in amino acids: CASSPPSRNEQFF. The DNA of the CDR3 is TGTGCCAGCTCACCACCGTCCCGGAATGAGCAGTTCTTC.

The V and J genes are TRBV7-3 and TRBJ1-5; D is ambiguous. Germline-derived CDR1 and CDR2 are SGHTA and FQGTGA. The CDR3 is made up of 17 amino acids. V gave up 1 base and J gave up 2 bases, with 15 bases separating them. The CDR3 DNA follows: TGTGCCAGCAGCTTAAGTGTCCGGGAGGTTGGCAATCAGCCCCAGCATTTT. Translation gives CASSLSVREVGNQPQHF.

The chain employs TRBV4-2 and TRBJ1-2, with D possibly being TRBD1 (6 bases). Trimming removed 4 bases at V and 5 bases at J, with 17 bases between. Germline values: CDR1 LGHNA, CDR2 YNFKEQ. The CDR3 is made up of 15 amino acids. The CDR3 loop reads CASSPNLMQGYGYTF. CDR3 sequence (DNA): TGTGCCAGCAGCCCCAACCTTATGCAGGGGTATGGCTACACCTTC.

The chain uses TRBV5-6 and TRBJ2-5; 8 nucleotides match TRBD2. Germline V lookup: CDR1 SGHDT, CDR2 YYEEEE. CDR3 length equals 17 residues. Germline trimming cut 4 bases from V and 4 bases from J; bases unmatched to any gene: 15. This chain's CDR3 is CASSLTVGSGDGETQYF. The CDR3 DNA reads as TGTGCCAGCAGCCTAACGGTGGGTAGCGGGGACGGAGAGACCCAGTACTTC.

The chain employs TRBV19 and TRBJ2-2; 8 bases agree with TRBD1. V trimming: 5 bases; J trimming: 4 bases; junction bases outside the gene matches: 6. CDR1 and CDR2 (germline): LNHDA, SQIVND (reference sequence). This CDR3 has 15 amino acids. For the CDR3, the DNA is TGTGCCAGTAGTCCTGACAGGGGACGCACCGGGGAGCTGTTTTTT. As protein: CASSPDRGRTGELFF. Full variable domain (outside the CDR3, taken from reference TRBV19 and TRBJ2-2): DGGITQSPKYLFRKEGQNVTLSCEQNLNHDAMYWYRQDPGQGLRLIYYSQIVNDFQKGDIAEGYSVSREKKESFPLTVTSAQKNPTAFYLCASSPDRGRTGELFFGEGSRLTVL.